These 26 T cell receptor beta chains were sequenced from one sample in a study of long-term antiretroviral therapy in people with HIV. Sequencing used immunoSEQ v3.0 at survey level. The protocol was immunoSEQ multiplex PCR, while the TCRdb copy is restricted to in-frame clones and leaves out a portion. Among tens of thousands of clones, around four fifths were seen once, and the ten largest hold 6.2%. The sequencing here drew on unsorted PBMCs, taken 1 year after starting antiretroviral therapy. These receptors all stem from a man aged 18 to 30 with HIV.

This chain joins TRBV2 and TRBJ1-1; 11 bases line up with TRBD1. The CDR3 runs 15 residues. After removal of 6 bases from V and 3 bases from J, the junction contained 6 bases not matched to a gene. From germline, CDR1 is SNHLY and CDR2 FYNNEI. This CDR3 is CASRDRGRRDTEAFF. The CDR3 DNA follows: TGTGCCAGCAGGGACAGGGGGCGGAGGGACACTGAAGCTTTCTTT. The variable domain in full, completed from reference TRBV2 and TRBJ1-1, reads EPEVTQTPSHQVTQMGQEVILRCVPISNHLYFYWYRQILGQKVEFLVSFYNNEISEKSEIFDDQFSVERPDGSNFTLKIRSTKLEDSAMYFCASRDRGRRDTEAFFGQGTRLTVV.

The chain joins TRBV7-2 to TRBJ2-7; D call uncertain. Germline V gene data show CDR1 as SGHTA and CDR2 as FQGNSA. The CDR3 contains 12 residues. Trimming removed 5 bases at V and 4 bases at J, with 9 bases between. The CDR3 region has the DNA TGTGCCAGCAGCCGCGACGGGTACGAGCAGTACTTC. Translation: CASSRDGYEQYF.

The V and J genes are TRBV7-3 and TRBJ2-7, with D unresolved. Germline-derived CDR1 and CDR2 are SGHTA and FQGTGA. This CDR3 is built from 12 residues. V lost 7 bases to trimming and J lost 1 base, with 8 bases between them. CDR3 bases: TGTGCCAGCACCGCCACTTCCTACGAGCAGTACTTC. Protein: CASTATSYEQYF.

The chain couples TRBV27 to TRBJ2-7; D not certain. CDR3 size: 14 residues. The ends were cut back, 4 bases at V and 3 bases at J, with 13 bases in the middle. CDR1 MNHEY and CDR2 SMNVEV come from the germline V gene (reference sequence). The DNA for the CDR3 is TGTGCCAGCAGTTCCCACCCGCTGGGCTACGAGCAGTACTTC. This sequence encodes CASSSHPLGYEQYF.

The chain couples TRBV19 to TRBJ1-5; D is ambiguous. This CDR3 region has 17 residues. V lost 0 bases to trimming and J lost 6 bases, with 18 bases between them. Germline V CDR1 and CDR2: LNHDA, SQIVND (reference sequence). The CDR3 sequence is CASSIDREGSFAQPQHF. The CDR3 nucleotides are TGTGCCAGTAGTATAGATCGGGAGGGCAGTTTTGCTCAGCCCCAGCATTTT. Filled out from reference TRBV19 and TRBJ1-5, the complete variable domain reads DGGITQSPKYLFRKEGQNVTLSCEQNLNHDAMYWYRQDPGQGLRLIYYSQIVNDFQKGDIAEGYSVSREKKESFPLTVTSAQKNPTAFYLCASSIDREGSFAQPQHFGDGTRLSIL.

The rearrangement joins TRBV2 to TRBJ2-7; TRBD2 might be the D (6 bases). Germline V gives CDR1 SNHLY, CDR2 FYNNEI. The CDR3 runs to 15 residues. The germline V and J ends were trimmed by 4 bases and 1 base, with 14 bases remaining between them. The CDR3: CASSGPGGNSYEQYF. CDR3 DNA sequence: TGTGCCAGCAGTGGGCCCGGGGGAAATTCCTACGAGCAGTACTTC.

The chain couples TRBV28 to TRBJ2-7, with TRBD1 matching 8 bases. The germline V gene has CDR1 MDHEN and CDR2 SYDVKM. Trimming removed 4 bases from V and 2 bases from J; junction bases left unmatched: 16. The CDR3 is 18 residues long. The CDR3 sequence is CASSSPHLTGGPTYEQYF. The CDR3 DNA is TGTGCCAGCAGTTCCCCACACCTTACAGGGGGTCCGACCTACGAGCAGTACTTC.

This clone was seen only once. The chain carries TRBV7-9 and TRBJ2-7; TRBD1 agrees at 12 bases. This CDR3 spans 14 amino acids. The V segment lost 4 bases and the J segment 4 bases; nucleotides outside the gene matches: 2. Germline CDR1 reads SEHNR; CDR2 reads FQNEAQ (reference sequence). The CDR3 coding sequence is TGTGCCAGCAGCTGGGACAGGGGGCGTTACGAGCAGTACTTC. Its translation is CASSWDRGRYEQYF. The full variable domain, its missing parts supplied by reference TRBV7-9 and TRBJ2-7, is DTGVSQNPRHKITKRGQNVTFRCDPISEHNRLYWYRQTLGQGPEFLTYFQNEAQLEKSRLLSDRFSAERPKGSFSTLEIQRTEQGDSAMYLCASSWDRGRYEQYFGPGTRLTVT.

The chain links TRBV2 to TRBJ2-3, with 10 bases fitting TRBD2. J was trimmed by 5 bases and V by 7 bases; bases with no gene match: 9. This CDR3 is built from 15 residues. The germline V gene has CDR1 SNHLY and CDR2 FYNNEI. CDR3 coding DNA: TGTGCCAGCATAGTCGGACTAGCGGATAGAGATACGCAGTATTTT. This gives the protein CASIVGLADRDTQYF.

This CDR3 reads CASNSGGAGNEQFF. The CDR3 region has the DNA TGTGCCAGTAATTCGGGAGGAGCGGGCAATGAGCAGTTCTTC. The chain carries TRBV19 and TRBJ2-1; 7 nucleotides line up with TRBD2. V dropped 7 bases and J dropped 6; count of bases not matched to a gene: 9. The CDR3 sequence is 14 residues long. The germline gives CDR1 LNHDA, CDR2 SQIVND (reference sequence).

The V call is TRBV4-3, the J call TRBJ2-2; D is unresolved. Trimming removed 1 base from V and 4 bases from J, with 7 bases in between. The germline V gene has CDR1 LGHNA and CDR2 YSLEER. The CDR3 runs 14 residues. The CDR3, as DNA: TGCGCCAGCAGCCAAGTTCGAGGCACCGGGGAGCTGTTTTTT. It is translated as CASSQVRGTGELFF.

The CDR3 loop reads CASSLGWGGTDTQYF. DNA of the CDR3: TGTGCCAGCAGCCTTGGGTGGGGGGGCACAGATACGCAGTATTTT. The rearrangement uses TRBV5-4 and TRBJ2-3; tentative D call: TRBD2 (6 bases). The V end lost 4 bases, the J end lost 1 base, and 13 bases lay between the germline ends. The germline CDR1 and CDR2 sequences are SGHNT and YYREEE (reference sequence). The CDR3 loop spans 15 amino acids.

Regarding this clone: A read error may produce the germline difference seen at one junction end. The CDR3 DNA reads TGTGCCAGCACCTTACAGGGGGCGAGGACCGGGGAGCTGTTTTTT. Its translation is CASTLQGARTGELFF. V is TRBV7-9 and J is TRBJ2-2; 9 bases fit TRBD1. The CDR3 is 15 residues long. CDR1 is SEHNR and CDR2 is FQNEAQ in the germline V gene (reference sequence).

V and J are TRBV28 and TRBJ2-3; TRBD2 might be the D (7 bases). The CDR3 runs to 15 residues. V gave up 4 bases and J gave up 9 bases, with 20 bases separating them. Germline V gives CDR1 MDHEN, CDR2 SYDVKM. The CDR3 DNA sequence: TGTGCCAGCAGTTCAGCAGGGGAGGGCTCACGGACGCAGTATTTT. It codes for CASSSAGEGSRTQYF.

The chain has TRBV9 and TRBJ2-3; D may be TRBD1 or TRBD2 (6 bases each). CDR3 size: 17 residues. Trimming shortened V by 4 bases and J by 4 bases, and 22 bases separated the two germline ends. Per the germline V gene, CDR1 is SGDLS and CDR2 is YYNGEE. This CDR3 is CASSQEAAGTFPDTQYF. The CDR3 coding sequence is TGTGCCAGCAGCCAGGAGGCTGCGGGGACATTTCCAGATACGCAGTATTTT.

The rearrangement uses TRBV18 and TRBJ1-1; perhaps TRBD1 as D (5 bases). The CDR3 consists of 15 residues. V shed 3 bases and J shed 0 bases, with 11 bases lying between them. CDR1 KGHSH and CDR2 LQKENI come from the germline V gene. The CDR3 spells CASSPATVMNTEAFF. The CDR3 region has the DNA TGTGCCAGCTCACCGGCGACAGTCATGAACACTGAAGCTTTCTTT.

The chain recombines TRBV19 with TRBJ2-7, with TRBD1 matching over 10 bases. Germline CDR1 LNHDA, CDR2 SQIVND (reference sequence). Unmatched junction bases numbered 8, after V lost 5 bases and J lost 7 bases. This CDR3 has 14 residues. The CDR3 loop is CASSGTGVMGEQYF. CDR3 DNA sequence: TGTGCCAGTAGTGGGACAGGGGTAATGGGTGAGCAGTACTTC.

This sequence joins TRBV28 and TRBJ2-3; D is unclear. The V gene's germline CDR1 is MDHEN and CDR2 SYDVKM. The length of the CDR3 is 15 residues. The germline V and J ends were trimmed by 4 bases and 3 bases, with 14 bases remaining between them. The CDR3 bases are TGTGCCAGCAGTTCCCTTTATGGAGATACAGATACGCAGTATTTT. Residues: CASSSLYGDTDTQYF.

This chain joins TRBV4-1 and TRBJ1-2; possible D gene TRBD1, 6 bases. Between the trimmed V and J ends, which lost 4 bases and 3 bases, there was a span of 12 bases. The germline CDR1 and CDR2 sequences are MGHRA and YSYEKL. This CDR3 has 14 amino acids. CDR3 sequence (DNA): TGCGCCAGCAGCCCCCCGGGGGCAGACTATGGCTACACCTTC. Its translation is CASSPPGADYGYTF.

CDR3 in amino acids: CASSLGGTGIYNEQFF. As DNA, the CDR3 is TGCGCCAGCAGCTTGGGAGGGACAGGTATCTACAATGAGCAGTTCTTC. The chain has TRBV5-1 and TRBJ2-1; 8 bases match TRBD1. This CDR3 contains 16 residues. Germline CDR1 SGHRS, CDR2 YFSETQ. J lost 3 bases, V lost 0 bases, and 5 bases had no gene match.

This clone was seen a single time. The rearrangement links TRBV15 to TRBJ2-2; TRBD2 agrees at 7 bases. The trim removed 0 bases at V and 3 bases at J, leaving 7 bases unmatched. Germline CDR1 LNHNV, CDR2 YYDKDF (reference sequence). This CDR3 contains 17 residues. CDR3 in amino acids: CATSRDHRGVDTGELFF. CDR3 nucleotide sequence: TGTGCCACCAGCAGAGATCACCGGGGGGTCGACACCGGGGAGCTGTTTTTT.

V and J are TRBV9 and TRBJ2-5, with D perhaps being TRBD1 or TRBD2 (6 bases each). The CDR3 is 13 residues long. V was pared by 7 bases and J by 3 bases, with 13 bases between. Looked up from germline, CDR1 is SGDLS and CDR2 is YYNGEE. CDR3 sequence reads: CASGGGHKETQYF. The CDR3 DNA is TGTGCCAGCGGAGGGGGACATAAAGAGACCCAGTACTTC.

Concerning this clone: The DNA is omitted, as the CDR3 cannot be located on it reliably, and the CDR3 follows TCRdb's listing. The chain has TRBV2 and TRBJ2-1; the table gives TRBD2 as D, unverified against the DNA. The CDR3 length is 23 residues, termini included. The germline CDR1 and CDR2 sequences are SNHLY and FYNNEI. The CDR3 sequence: CASSLKRERRYNEQFFGYNEQFF.

The CDR3 nucleotides read TGCGCCAGCAGACGACTAGCGGGAGACCCAAGCTCCTACAATGAGCAGTTCTTC. Its translation: CASRRLAGDPSSYNEQFF. The V call is TRBV4-1, the J call TRBJ2-1; 12 bases map to TRBD2. Per germline, CDR1 MGHRA and CDR2 YSYEKL. The CDR3 extends over 18 amino acids. The trim removed 6 bases at V and 0 bases at J, leaving 9 bases unmatched.

This chain joins TRBV19 and TRBJ2-7; D remains ambiguous. CDR1 and CDR2 (germline): LNHDA, SQIVND (reference sequence). Trimming took off 3 bases at V and 3 bases at J, with 9 bases between the two ends. The CDR3 runs to 13 residues. CDR3: CASSITDSYEQYF. CDR3 DNA: TGTGCCAGTAGTATTACGGATAGCTACGAGCAGTACTTC.

The CDR3 spells CASSLGLGADYGYTF. The DNA of the CDR3 is TGTGCCAGCAGCTTAGGGCTGGGGGCGGACTATGGCTACACCTTC. The chain is built from TRBV7-2 and TRBJ1-2; D is perhaps TRBD1 (6 bases). V lost 1 base and J lost 3, with 12 bases in between. This CDR3 has 15 residues. Germline loops: CDR1 SGHTA, CDR2 FQGNSA.